This T cell receptor (beta chain) was identified during a study of CD4 T cell repertoires in COVID-19. Antigen-reactive proliferating T cell lines came from CFSE-labeled cells given autologous monocytes and SARS-CoV-2 spike or nucleoprotein. The germline CDR1 and CDR2 sequences are SGHRS and YFSETQ. V was trimmed by 1 base and J by 5 bases, leaving 19 bases between them. The CDR3 extends over 17 amino acids. Regarding this clone: Its antigen is as yet unknown.

TCRdb's table, derived via immunoSEQ multiplex PCR, lists solely in-frame clones and lacks some. Found here are about 160 clones, roughly a sixth of them singletons; the top ten hold 35% to 45%. The chain links TRBV5-1 to TRBJ2-4; D gene unclear. The receptor was isolated from a human donor who had COVID-19. Sample: circulating follicular helper CD4+ T cells, cultured in vitro, taken after recovery from COVID-19. The CDR3 bases are TGCGCCAGCAGCTTGATAGCCCCAAGAGCCGGCCAAAACATTCAGTACTTC. Translation: CASSLIAPRAGQNIQYF.